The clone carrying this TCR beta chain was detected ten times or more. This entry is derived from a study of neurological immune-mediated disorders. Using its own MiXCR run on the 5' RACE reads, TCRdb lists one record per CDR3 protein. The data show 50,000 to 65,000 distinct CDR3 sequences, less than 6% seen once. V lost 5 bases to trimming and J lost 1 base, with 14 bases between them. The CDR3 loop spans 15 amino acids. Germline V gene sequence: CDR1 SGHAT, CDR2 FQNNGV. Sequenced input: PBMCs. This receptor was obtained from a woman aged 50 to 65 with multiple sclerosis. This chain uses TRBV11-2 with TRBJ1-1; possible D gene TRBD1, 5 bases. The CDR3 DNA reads TGTGCCAGCAGCCCCGCGGGGGGAGCGAACACTGAAGCTTTCTTT. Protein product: CASSPAGGANTEAFF.